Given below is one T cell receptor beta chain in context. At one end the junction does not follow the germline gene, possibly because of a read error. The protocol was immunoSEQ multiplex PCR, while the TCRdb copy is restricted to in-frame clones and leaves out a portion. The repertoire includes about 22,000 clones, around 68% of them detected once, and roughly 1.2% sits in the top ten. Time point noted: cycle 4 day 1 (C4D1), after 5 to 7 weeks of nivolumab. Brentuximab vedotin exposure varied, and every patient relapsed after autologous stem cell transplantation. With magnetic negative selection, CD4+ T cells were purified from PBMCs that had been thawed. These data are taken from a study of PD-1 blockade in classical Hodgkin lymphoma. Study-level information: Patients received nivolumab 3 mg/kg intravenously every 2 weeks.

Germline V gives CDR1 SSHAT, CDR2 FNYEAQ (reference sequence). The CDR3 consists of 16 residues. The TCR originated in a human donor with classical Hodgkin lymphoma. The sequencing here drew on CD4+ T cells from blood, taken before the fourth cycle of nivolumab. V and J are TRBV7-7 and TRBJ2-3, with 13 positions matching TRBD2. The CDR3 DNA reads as TGTGCTAGCAGCCCCGGGACTAGCGGGGCCCACGATACGCAGTATTTT. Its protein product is CASSPGTSGAHDTQYF.